Listed here are 20 T cell receptor beta chains from one sample, sequenced in a study of neoadjuvant nivolumab and ipilimumab in lung cancer (dated by TCRdb to between 2020 and 2021). The protocol used for the library was the immunoSEQ multiplex PCR assay. TCRdb carries this immuneACCESS record with in-frame sequences only. Its versions omit some clonotypes, under half of them owing to an unresolved V gene in the studies checked, with the rest unexplained. The sample table records 25,000 to 35,000 clones; nearly 85% of these occur just once. In total, the top ten clones hold just over 5% of the sample. Explained via the paper, the time point label denotes: at surgical resection after neoadjuvant nivolumab +/- ipilimumab. The material sequenced was tumor tissue, taken after neoadjuvant nivolumab, alone or with ipilimumab, at or shortly before surgery. Receptors originate from an adult with non-small cell lung cancer.

The chain recombines TRBV6-5 with TRBJ2-5; D is unclear. CDR1 and CDR2 from the germline V gene are MNHEY and SVGAGI. CDR3 length: 13 amino acids. Trimming left V 4 bases short and J 3 bases short, with 9 bases between. Here the CDR3 reads CASSSPHEETQYF. The CDR3 nucleotides read TGTGCCAGCAGTTCGCCCCACGAAGAGACCCAGTACTTC.

This clone is judged large (0.1 to 1%). The CDR3 DNA reads as TGTGCCATCAGTGAAATCCAGGGAGCCTACAATGAGCAGTTCTTC. Translation: CAISEIQGAYNEQFF. The chain uses TRBV10-3 and TRBJ2-1; D could derive from TRBD1 or TRBD2 (5 bases each). CDR3 length: 15 amino acids. Germline-derived CDR1 and CDR2 are ENHRY and SYGVKD. V gave up 3 bases and J gave up 2 bases, with 11 bases separating them.

The gene calls are TRBV28 and TRBJ2-5, with D possibly being TRBD2 (5 bases). The CDR3 runs 12 residues. Germline values: CDR1 MDHEN, CDR2 SYDVKM. The V end lost 7 bases, the J end lost 5 bases, and 11 bases lay between the germline ends. The CDR3: CASTMGGETQYF. The CDR3 nucleotides read TGTGCCAGCACAATGGGCGGGGAGACCCAGTACTTC.

The chain links TRBV2 to TRBJ1-5, with D unclear. V was cut by 7 bases and J by 1 base, with 17 bases left in between. The CDR3 contains 16 residues. The germline gives CDR1 SNHLY, CDR2 FYNNEI. CDR3 coding DNA: TGTGCCAGCAACGTGAAAGGCGTATTGAGCAATCAGCCCCAGCATTTT. Its translation is CASNVKGVLSNQPQHF.

V usage is TRBV12-5 and J usage is TRBJ1-2; a possible D gene is TRBD1 (5 bases). This CDR3 contains 12 residues. V was cut by 6 bases and J by 6 bases, with 11 bases left in between. Germline V gives CDR1 LGHNT, CDR2 FRNRAP. For the CDR3, the DNA is TGTGCTAGTGGAATATGGGGGGATGGCTACACCTTC. Its protein is CASGIWGDGYTF.

This clone was counted once. The chain uses TRBV7-2 and TRBJ2-5; no reliable D call. CDR1 is SGHTA, CDR2 FQGNSA, per germline. The CDR3 spans 12 residues. V lost 5 bases and J lost 0, with 4 bases in between. Here the CDR3 DNA reads TGTGCCAGCAGCCCGTACCAAGAGACCCAGTACTTC. Its translation: CASSPYQETQYF.

The V call is TRBV6-5, the J call TRBJ1-1; weak D call: TRBD1 (5 bases). The CDR3 spans 14 residues. Trimming removed 0 bases at V and 8 bases at J, with 13 bases between. Germline CDR1 MNHEY, CDR2 SVGAGI. CDR3 amino acids: CASSYSAAGLEAFF. CDR3 nucleotides: TGTGCCAGCAGTTACTCCGCTGCGGGGCTGGAAGCTTTCTTT.

The CDR3 reads CSVEEQGYGYTF. DNA for the CDR3: TGCAGCGTTGAAGAACAGGGTTATGGCTACACCTTC. This chain links TRBV29-1 with TRBJ1-2, with D possibly being TRBD1 (6 bases). Germline V CDR1 and CDR2: SQVTM, ANQGSEA. This CDR3 has 12 amino acids. V lost 0 bases to trimming and J lost 5 bases, with 7 bases between them.

Written as DNA, the CDR3 is TGTGCCAGCAGACGAGGGACAGACCAGACCCAGTACTTC. This encodes CASRRGTDQTQYF. The V call is TRBV6-5, the J call TRBJ2-5; 7 nucleotides match TRBD1. CDR1 and CDR2 from the germline V gene are MNHEY and SVGAGI. The ends lost 6 bases at V and 6 bases at J; junction bases unmatched: 7. The CDR3 runs to 13 residues.

The chain couples TRBV29-1 to TRBJ1-1, with 7 bases lining up with TRBD1. The CDR3 length is 13 residues. Germline CDR1 reads SQVTM; CDR2 reads ANQGSEA. J gave up 1 base and V 4 bases, and 3 bases lay outside the gene matches. CDR3 loop: CSVAGTANTEAFF. The DNA for the CDR3 is TGCAGCGTTGCTGGGACAGCGAACACTGAAGCTTTCTTT. The variable domain in full, with the rest retrieved from reference TRBV29-1 and TRBJ1-1, is SAVISQKPSRDICQRGTSLTIQCQVDSQVTMMFWYRQQPGQSLTLIATANQGSEATYESGFVIDKFPISRPNLTFSTLTVSNMSPEDSSIYLCSVAGTANTEAFFGQGTRLTVV.

The chain couples TRBV18 to TRBJ2-2; no firm D call. Trimming pared 1 base from V and 3 bases from J, leaving 15 bases between. The CDR3 length is 17 residues. CDR1 KGHSH and CDR2 LQKENI come from the germline V gene. The CDR3 nucleotides read TGTGCCAGCTCACCACGGGGTCAGTCTCAGGACACCGGGGAGCTGTTTTTT. Its protein is CASSPRGQSQDTGELFF.

The chain combines TRBV2 with TRBJ2-7; unclear D gene. V was pared by 6 bases and J by 2 bases, with 14 bases between. Looked up from germline, CDR1 is SNHLY and CDR2 is FYNNEI. CDR3 length equals 14 residues. CDR3 loop: CASRDSRIAYEQYF. In nucleotides, the CDR3 is TGTGCCAGCAGAGACTCGAGGATAGCCTACGAGCAGTACTTC.

This chain uses TRBV6-1 with TRBJ2-1; 10 positions match TRBD1. The CDR3 totals 16 residues. Germline V gene data show CDR1 as MNHNS and CDR2 as SASEGT. V lost 2 bases and J lost 4; bases outside the gene matches: 5. The CDR3 spells CASSEMTGGTYNEQFF. CDR3 coding DNA: TGTGCCAGCAGTGAAATGACAGGGGGCACTTACAATGAGCAGTTCTTC.

In DNA form, the CDR3 reads TGTGCCAGCAGTGAAGGAGGGAAAAAACTGTTTTTT. It specifies CASSEGGKKLFF. The chain couples TRBV6-1 to TRBJ1-4; D unclear. Trimming removed 1 base from V and 9 bases from J, with 6 bases in between. The CDR3 totals 12 residues. The germline V gene encodes CDR1 MNHNS and CDR2 SASEGT.

This chain links TRBV14 with TRBJ2-3, with TRBD2 matching over 10 bases. Germline V lookup: CDR1 SGHDN, CDR2 FVKESK. This CDR3 is built from 17 residues. Losses at the gene ends were 6 bases for V and 1 base for J; bases not matched to a gene: 10. CDR3 nucleotides: TGTGCCAGCAGACCTCTAGCGGGGGATTGGGGCACAGATACGCAGTATTTT. Residues: CASRPLAGDWGTDTQYF.

The rearrangement uses TRBV7-9 and TRBJ2-5, with 7 bases matching TRBD1. CDR3 length: 14 amino acids. The ends lost 6 bases at V and 3 bases at J; junction bases unmatched: 7. CDR1 SEHNR and CDR2 FQNEAQ come from the germline V gene (reference sequence). The CDR3 loop is CASSYTGTEETQYF. The CDR3 region has the DNA TGTGCCAGCAGTTATACCGGGACAGAAGAGACCCAGTACTTC.

The chain recombines TRBV6-1 with TRBJ2-1, with 10 bases aligning to TRBD2. J gave up 4 bases and V 7 bases, and 7 bases lay outside the gene matches. This CDR3 spans 15 amino acids. The germline CDR1 and CDR2 sequences are MNHNS and SASEGT. The CDR3: CASTLTSGQYNEQFF. The CDR3 DNA sequence: TGTGCCAGCACCCTGACTAGCGGGCAGTACAATGAGCAGTTCTTC.

The V call is TRBV28, the J call TRBJ1-5; D may be TRBD1 (6 bases). This CDR3 contains 16 residues. Trimming shortened V by 5 bases and J by 5 bases, and 19 bases separated the two germline ends. From germline, CDR1 is MDHEN and CDR2 SYDVKM. The CDR3 coding sequence is TGTGCCAGCAGTACGTTCAGGGGTTCGGTCGATCAGCCCCAGCATTTT. This encodes CASSTFRGSVDQPQHF.

The J gene is TRBJ2-2, the V gene TRBV4-3; 9 bases are shared with TRBD1. Germline loops: CDR1 LGHNA, CDR2 YSLEER. The junction had 8 bases not matched to a gene; V was cut back by 6 bases and J by 3 bases. The CDR3 has 16 residues. The CDR3 nucleotides are TGCGCCAGCAGTTCCGGGACAGGGACTTACACCGGGGAGCTGTTTTTT. Protein sequence: CASSSGTGTYTGELFF.

Here the CDR3 DNA reads TGTGCCAGCAGTCCCAGGGACAGAGGGAACACTGAAGCTTTCTTT. Translated, it gives CASSPRDRGNTEAFF. V is TRBV25-1 and J is TRBJ1-1, with 7 positions matching TRBD1. The CDR3 loop spans 15 amino acids. The V and J ends lost 5 bases and 1 base, in that order; junction bases with no gene match: 7. In germline, CDR1 is MGHDK, CDR2 SYGVNS.